This entry features one T cell receptor beta chain sequence. The sample originates from a study of monozygotic twins with inflammatory bowel disease. PCR of TCRalpha and TCRbeta cDNA was nested, with two rounds of approximately 16 and 10 cycles. With the 5' RACE reads reprocessed, TCRdb shows one record per CDR3 protein and no DNA. The sample yields some 170,000 distinct CDR3 sequences, of which the top ten take up around 7%. The CDR3 sequence is 14 residues long. Germline V gives CDR1 DFQATT, CDR2 SNEGSKA (reference sequence). Researchers isolated total RNA from whole blood without sorting T cells. This receptor was taken from a human donor with ulcerative colitis or Crohn's disease, or a healthy co-twin of an affected twin (not recorded which). The sequencing sample was made of blood. The chain combines TRBV20-1 with TRBJ1-2; the D gene TCRdb calls, TRBD1, cannot be checked with no DNA. The CDR3 sequence is CSARGIGAEYGYTF.